The 10 T cell receptor beta chains reported below all come from one sample, sequenced in a study of T cells in Graves' hyperthyroidism and ophthalmopathy. Amplified regions were TCR beta CDR3 sequences from RNA transcripts. Initially, a first-round RT-PCR of the TCR CDR3 employed the HTBI primer set. Each CDR3 protein is one row after TCRdb ran MiXCR on the multiplex PCR reads. Of roughly 600,000 distinct CDR3 sequences detected, about 14% appear once; the ten largest clones hold roughly an eighth. The sequenced sample consisted of blood. The receptors originated from a woman in her forties or fifties with Graves' ophthalmopathy.

This clonotype was detected ten times or more. The rearrangement links TRBV28 to TRBJ1-5; D remains ambiguous. The CDR3 loop spans 14 amino acids. The ends were cut back, 5 bases at V and 3 bases at J, with 11 bases in the middle. Germline V lookup: CDR1 MDHEN, CDR2 SYDVKM. CDR3 sequence reads: CASSLEILNQPQHF. The CDR3 DNA sequence: TGTGCCAGCAGTCTGGAGATTCTCAATCAGCCCCAGCATTTT. The full variable domain, rest sourced from reference TRBV28 and TRBJ1-5, is DVKVTQSSRYLVKRTGEKVFLECVQDMDHENMFWYRQDPGLGLRLIYFSYDVKMKEKGDIPEGYSVSREKKERFSLILESASTNQTSMYLCASSLEILNQPQHFGDGTRLSIL.

This clonotype was counted at least ten times. J is TRBJ1-1 and V is TRBV20-1; the D gene is possibly TRBD1 (5 bases). The CDR3 has 12 amino acids. Trimming cost V 3 bases and J 3 bases, with 8 bases left between them. The germline CDR1 and CDR2 sequences are DFQATT and SNEGSKA (reference sequence). The CDR3: CSASVGDTEAFF. As DNA, the CDR3 is TGCAGTGCTAGTGTAGGGGACACTGAAGCTTTCTTT.

This clonotype was recorded many times. The chain is built from TRBV7-9 and TRBJ2-1; the D gene is possibly TRBD2 (6 bases). V lost 5 bases and J lost 5, with 19 bases in between. The CDR3 has 16 residues. Germline values: CDR1 SEHNR, CDR2 FQNEAQ (reference sequence). CDR3: CASSPSLAILNNEQFF. In DNA, the CDR3 is TGTGCCAGCAGCCCCTCTCTAGCGATCCTTAACAATGAGCAGTTCTTC.

This clonotype was seen a few times. V is TRBV6-2 or TRBV6-3 and J is TRBJ2-5; tentatively, D is TRBD1 (5 bases). The CDR3 totals 14 residues. The V gene lost 0 bases and the J gene lost 5 bases, with 10 bases spanning the gap. The germline CDR1 and CDR2 sequences are MNHEY and SVGEGT. The CDR3 DNA follows: TGTGCCAGCAGTTACTCCTCCCAGGGTGAGACCCAGTACTTC. This codes for CASSYSSQGETQYF.

This clonotype has a count of ten or more. The chain uses TRBV2 and TRBJ1-5; perhaps TRBD1 as D (6 bases). Germline V gene lookup returns CDR1 SNHLY and CDR2 FYNNEI. With 2 bases removed from V and 0 bases from J, the gap between germline ends came to 20 bases. The CDR3 is made up of 19 amino acids. The CDR3 coding sequence is TGTGCCAGCAGTGAACAGGGGACAAGCGGCTATTATAGCAATCAGCCCCAGCATTTT. This translates into CASSEQGTSGYYSNQPQHF.

This rearrangement joins TRBV19 to TRBJ2-2, with 13 bases matching TRBD2. The CDR3 runs 15 residues. The germline V gene has CDR1 LNHDA and CDR2 SQIVND (reference sequence). With 10 bases clipped from V and 5 bases from J, the junction kept 7 bases outside the gene matches. The chain's CDR3 is CATRPTSGRTGELFF. The CDR3 region has the DNA TGTGCCACTCGCCCGACTAGCGGGAGGACCGGGGAGCTGTTTTTT. The full variable domain, with the rest looked up from reference TRBV19 and TRBJ2-2, is DGGITQSPKYLFRKEGQNVTLSCEQNLNHDAMYWYRQDPGQGLRLIYYSQIVNDFQKGDIAEGYSVSREKKESFPLTVTSAQKNPTAFYLCATRPTSGRTGELFFGEGSRLTVL.

This clonotype occurred many times. V gene TRBV2 combines with J gene TRBJ1-2; TRBD1 matches at 10 bases. The CDR3 loop spans 16 amino acids. Germline lookup yields CDR1 SNHLY and CDR2 FYNNEI. Trimming at V came to 9 bases and at J to 1 base, leaving 11 bases not matched to a gene. The CDR3, as DNA: TGTGCCAGAAGAACCTTAGACAGGGGGCTTAACTATGGCTACACCTTC. Protein: CARRTLDRGLNYGYTF.

This sequence joins TRBV10-3 and TRBJ1-5; TRBD1 is a possible D gene (5 bases). Germline CDR1 and CDR2: ENHRY and SYGVKD. Trimming removed 0 bases at V and 3 bases at J, with 9 bases between. This CDR3 has 15 amino acids. The CDR3 nucleotides are TGTGCCATCAGTGAGTCCAGGGAACCCAATCAGCCCCAGCATTTT. The encoded protein is CAISESREPNQPQHF.

With regard to this clonotype: A much larger clone sits a single nucleotide away, making a read error possible. The CDR3 sequence is CASTTLGGNSCEQYF. The CDR3 DNA is TGTGCCAGCACCACCCTGGGGGGTAACTCCTGCGAGCAGTACTTC. V gene TRBV28 combines with J gene TRBJ2-7; the D gene is possibly TRBD2 (6 bases). CDR1 is MDHEN, CDR2 SYDVKM, per germline. This CDR3 is 15 amino acids long.

Ten or more counts support this clonotype. The chain joins TRBV12-3 or TRBV12-4 to TRBJ2-3, with 10 bases matching TRBD1. V was pared by 2 bases and J by 5 bases, with 10 bases of the junction left unmatched. The CDR3 has 17 amino acids. The CDR3 protein is CASSLRIRDRGGDTQYF. The DNA for the CDR3 is TGTGCCAGCAGTTTACGGATCCGGGACAGGGGTGGAGATACGCAGTATTTT.